The rows below give T cell receptor beta chains drawn from one sample of a study of identical twins. Via MiXCR, TCRdb re-called the 5' RACE reads, giving one row per CDR3 protein. The sample contains approximately 700,000 distinct CDR3 sequences, 15% to 20% of which appear only once. This sample also appeared in a second study, on T cells expressing NK-cell markers.

Material: PBMCs. The receptor set was obtained from a woman between 18 and 29 years old in good health. The CDR3 runs from the conserved cysteine through the conserved F or W. A D gene is named only where the DNA matches it firmly. Clone size appears in some rows only: once, few, many, or a class for an expanded clone.

NA,TRBV7-9,NA,TRBJ2-7,CASSLSSRTARAYEQYF,TGTGCCAGCAGCTTATCAAGCAGGACAGCGCGGGCCTACGAGCAGTACTTC
few,TRBV12-3/TRBV12-4,TRBD1,TRBJ2-1,CASSFAGTGGPFHNEQFF,TGTGCCAGCAGTTTTGCCGGGACAGGGGGCCCCTTTCACAATGAGCAGTTCTTC
few,TRBV9,NA,TRBJ1-1,CASSPDSPRMNTEAFF,TGTGCCAGCAGCCCGGATTCCCCACGCATGAACACTGAAGCTTTCTTT
few,TRBV10-2,TRBD2,TRBJ2-1,CASTGGRGGEQFF,TGCGCCAGCACGGGAGGCCGGGGGGGAGAGCAGTTCTTC
many,TRBV6-1,NA,TRBJ2-1,CASTDPPGKFNNEQFF,TGTGCCAGCACCGATCCCCCAGGGAAATTTAACAATGAGCAGTTCTTC
NA,TRBV6-1,NA,TRBJ2-1,CASSEVYEFF,TGTGCCAGCAGTGAAGTGTACGAGTTCTTC
few,TRBV7-9,NA,TRBJ2-7,CASSSRTGEQYF,TGTGCCAGCAGCTCTCGGACGGGGGAGCAGTACTTC
few,TRBV20-1,NA,TRBJ2-5,CSARAGTAETQYF,TGCAGTGCTAGAGCAGGGACGGCTGAGACCCAGTACTTC
NA,TRBV7-6,TRBD1,TRBJ2-1,CASSLHPGQGIDEQFF,TGTGCCAGCAGCCTACACCCGGGACAGGGAATTGATGAGCAGTTCTTC
NA,TRBV25-1,NA,TRBJ2-1,CASSNPESTFYNEQFF,TGTGCCAGCAGTAACCCGGAGTCAACGTTCTACAATGAGCAGTTCTTC
few,TRBV20-1,NA,TRBJ2-2,CSASRPSNTGELFF,TGCAGTGCTAGCAGGCCCTCGAACACCGGGGAGCTGTTTTTT
few,TRBV5-6,TRBD1,TRBJ2-5,CASSLGNRGETQYF,TGTGCCAGCAGCTTGGGAAACAGGGGGGAGACCCAGTACTTC
NA,TRBV7-2,NA,TRBJ2-4,CASSLARGLYF,TGTGCCAGCAGCCTGGCCAGGGGTCTGTACTTC
NA,TRBV27,TRBD2,TRBJ2-1,CASSTGLAGSLYNEQFF,TGTGCCAGCAGTACAGGACTAGCGGGTTCTCTGTACAATGAGCAGTTCTTC
few,TRBV20-1,NA,TRBJ2-7,CSARDVEAALAYEQYF,TGCAGTGCTAGAGATGTAGAGGCGGCTCTTGCCTACGAGCAGTACTTC
few,TRBV12-5,TRBD1,TRBJ1-5,CASGLVSGGIDDQPQHF,TGTGCTAGTGGTTTGGTCTCAGGGGGAATAGACGATCAGCCCCAGCATTTT
NA,TRBV20-1,NA,TRBJ2-5,CSARDELPGETQYF,TGCAGTGCTAGAGATGAACTGCCCGGGGAGACCCAGTACTTC
few,TRBV20-1,NA,TRBJ2-7,CSARGGIYEQYF,TGCAGTGCTAGAGGGGGTATCTACGAGCAGTACTTC
few,TRBV15,NA,TRBJ2-1,CATSRDPGAAYNEQFF,TGTGCCACCAGCAGAGATCCGGGGGCGGCCTACAATGAGCAGTTCTTC
NA,TRBV6-5,TRBD2,TRBJ2-1,CASSYSGLAGADEQFF,TGTGCCAGCAGTTACTCGGGACTAGCGGGAGCAGATGAGCAGTTCTTC
few,TRBV6-1,TRBD2,TRBJ2-1,CASSLEGLAGVHEQFF,TGTGCCAGCAGTCTAGAGGGACTAGCGGGAGTCCATGAGCAGTTCTTC
few,TRBV18,TRBD2,TRBJ2-1,CASSRGTSGFYNEQFF,TGTGCCAGCTCACGGGGGACTAGCGGGTTTTACAATGAGCAGTTCTTC
NA,TRBV12-3/TRBV12-4,TRBD2,TRBJ2-7,CASSPGAGGAEQYF,TGTGCCAGCAGTCCTGGAGCGGGAGGGGCCGAGCAGTACTTC
NA,TRBV5-1,TRBD1,TRBJ1-2,CASSLGDSSNYGYTF,TGCGCCAGCAGCTTAGGGGACAGCTCCAACTATGGCTACACCTTC
few,TRBV29-1,NA,TRBJ2-4,CSALQGENIQYF,TGCAGCGCCCTACAGGGTGAAAACATTCAGTACTTC
NA,TRBV9,NA,TRBJ2-7,CASSAQGAGASEQYF,TGTGCCAGCAGCGCGCAGGGGGCGGGAGCAAGTGAGCAGTACTTC
NA,TRBV5-1,NA,TRBJ1-1,CASSLLGQINTEAFF,TGCGCCAGCAGCCTACTCGGACAGATTAACACTGAAGCTTTCTTT
NA,TRBV3-1,NA,TRBJ1-1,CASRNRMNTEAFF,TGTGCCAGCAGGAACAGGATGAACACTGAAGCTTTCTTT
NA,TRBV20-1,TRBD2,TRBJ2-1,CSATGTSGGPRYNEQFF,TGCAGTGCTACTGGGACTAGCGGGGGGCCCAGGTACAATGAGCAGTTCTTC
NA,TRBV2,NA,TRBJ2-1,CASSEETHSLSGFF,TGTGCCAGCAGTGAAGAGACGCACTCCCTGAGCGGGTTCTTC
NA,TRBV7-2,NA,TRBJ1-1,CASSLAGSAFF,TGTGCCAGCAGCTTAGCGGGGTCAGCTTTCTTT
NA,TRBV6-1,NA,TRBJ2-7,CASTGMSGSEQYF,TGTGCCAGCACCGGGATGTCTGGATCCGAGCAGTACTTC
many,TRBV7-2,TRBD1,TRBJ2-7,CASSSRTGYEQYF,TGTGCCAGCAGTTCGAGGACAGGCTACGAGCAGTACTTC
NA,TRBV7-2,NA,TRBJ1-1,CASSLVRGSATEAFF,TGTGCCAGCAGCTTAGTACGGGGGTCCGCCACTGAAGCTTTCTTT
NA,TRBV29-1,NA,TRBJ2-1,CSAPDSVPAYNEQFF,TGCAGCGCCCCGGACAGTGTTCCTGCCTACAATGAGCAGTTCTTC
NA,TRBV3-1,NA,TRBJ1-2,CASSQVGNPYGYTF,TGTGCCAGCAGCCAAGTCGGCAACCCGTATGGCTACACCTTC
many,TRBV10-1,NA,TRBJ2-3,CASSPGGTDTQYF,TGTGCCAGCAGTCCAGGGGGCACAGATACGCAGTATTTT
NA,TRBV15,NA,TRBJ2-7,CATSREGVGYEQYF,TGTGCCACCAGCAGAGAGGGTGTCGGATACGAGCAGTACTTC
few,TRBV6-6,NA,TRBJ2-5,CASSNTGQETQYF,TGTGCCAGCAGTAACACAGGGCAAGAGACCCAGTACTTC
NA,TRBV5-1,TRBD1,TRBJ2-1,CASSSQGGQEHNEQFF,TGCGCCAGCAGCTCACAAGGAGGACAGGAGCACAATGAGCAGTTCTTC
NA,TRBV5-1,NA,TRBJ2-1,CASSLAVGREYNEQFF,TGCGCCAGCAGCTTGGCCGTGGGACGGGAGTACAATGAGCAGTTCTTC
few,TRBV21-1,NA,TRBJ2-4,CASSKALSSGSSNIQYF,TGTGCCAGCAGCAAAGCGCTCTCTAGCGGGAGTTCGAACATTCAGTACTTC
NA,TRBV20-1,TRBD2,TRBJ2-1,CSARTGLARNEQFF,TGCAGTGCTAGAACTGGACTAGCAAGGAATGAGCAGTTCTTC
NA,TRBV5-1,TRBD2,TRBJ2-1,CASSPMTSGSVNEQFF,TGCGCCAGCAGCCCAATGACTAGCGGGAGTGTAAATGAGCAGTTCTTC
NA,TRBV27,NA,TRBJ1-1,CASSVPLGEAFF,TGTGCCAGCAGCGTACCCTTGGGGGAGGCTTTCTTT
NA,TRBV12-3/TRBV12-4,NA,TRBJ2-7,CASSFPPSEQYF,TGTGCCAGCAGTTTTCCCCCCAGCGAGCAGTACTTC
few,TRBV29-1,TRBD2,TRBJ2-1,CSVGVSGNHNEQFF,TGCAGCGTTGGGGTTAGCGGGAACCACAATGAGCAGTTCTTC
NA,TRBV6-1,NA,TRBJ2-1,CASSPRHSSYNEQFF,TGTGCCAGCAGTCCCCGTCACAGCTCCTACAATGAGCAGTTCTTC
NA,TRBV4-2,TRBD2,TRBJ2-3,CASSQEAGDTQYF,TGTGCCAGCAGCCAGGAAGCGGGGGATACGCAGTATTTT
NA,TRBV10-3,NA,TRBJ1-1,CAISGGVAGIGNTEAFF,TGTGCCATCAGTGGTGGAGTGGCCGGGATCGGAAACACTGAAGCTTTCTTT